These 16 T cell receptor beta chains were all obtained from the same sample, sequenced in a study of blood T cell repertoires in COVID-19. Data came from immunoSEQ multiplex PCR; TCRdb stores just in-frame clones and leaves some out. This repertoire shows some 200,000 clones, about 80% found once; its top ten account for roughly 14%. The sequencing input was peripheral blood. Receptors originate from a man aged 30 to 39 with active or convalescent COVID-19.

The chain uses TRBV11-2 and TRBJ1-1, with unresolved D. Trimming left V 4 bases short and J 3 bases short, with 15 bases between. CDR1 is SGHAT and CDR2 is FQNNGV in the germline V gene. The length of the CDR3 is 15 residues. The CDR3 sequence is CASSSEGGIDTEAFF. The DNA of the CDR3 is TGTGCCAGCAGCTCGGAGGGAGGGATAGACACTGAAGCTTTCTTT.

This chain connects TRBV28 to TRBJ1-5, with a tentative D call TRBD1 (6 bases). Germline loops: CDR1 MDHEN, CDR2 SYDVKM. This CDR3 comprises 20 residues. Trimming took off 1 base at V and 5 bases at J, with 27 bases between the two ends. CDR3 sequence: CASSLSRPGQRRKGDQPQHF. CDR3 nucleotide sequence: TGTGCCAGCAGTTTATCCAGGCCAGGACAGCGCAGAAAGGGGGATCAGCCCCAGCATTTT. The variable domain in full, completed from reference TRBV28 and TRBJ1-5, reads DVKVTQSSRYLVKRTGEKVFLECVQDMDHENMFWYRQDPGLGLRLIYFSYDVKMKEKGDIPEGYSVSREKKERFSLILESASTNQTSMYLCASSLSRPGQRRKGDQPQHFGDGTRLSIL.

CDR3 sequence reads: CASSPDRGLNTIYF. The CDR3 DNA is TGTGCCAGCAGCCCGGACAGGGGACTAAACACCATATATTTT. This chain connects TRBV2 to TRBJ1-3; 9 nucleotides agree with TRBD1. Germline V lookup: CDR1 SNHLY, CDR2 FYNNEI. V lost 6 bases, J lost 6 bases, and 6 bases stayed unmatched. The CDR3 is made up of 14 amino acids.

The chain recombines TRBV29-1 with TRBJ2-2; D is ambiguous. V lost 7 bases, J lost 0 bases, and 15 bases lay in between. In germline, CDR1 is SQVTM, CDR2 ANQGSEA. The CDR3 is made up of 15 amino acids. For the CDR3, the DNA is TGCAGCGCAGAGGTCCGGCGAACGAACACCGGGGAGCTGTTTTTT. This encodes CSAEVRRTNTGELFF.

The gene calls are TRBV7-9 and TRBJ2-1; 7 bases match TRBD2. Germline values: CDR1 SEHNR, CDR2 FQNEAQ (reference sequence). Trimming removed 8 bases from V and 0 bases from J; junction bases left unmatched: 10. CDR3 length: 16 amino acids. The CDR3 is CASFPPGGSSYNEQFF. Here the CDR3 DNA reads TGTGCCAGCTTTCCGCCGGGGGGAAGCTCCTACAATGAGCAGTTCTTC.

This CDR3 is CASSRDRGPDTQYF. DNA of the CDR3: TGCGCCAGCAGCAGGGACAGGGGGCCAGATACGCAGTATTTT. The gene calls are TRBV5-1 and TRBJ2-3, with TRBD1 matching 12 bases. The CDR3 is made up of 14 amino acids. From germline, CDR1 is SGHRS and CDR2 YFSETQ. The V and J ends lost 4 bases and 4 bases, in that order; junction bases with no gene match: 1.

This clone was seen only once. The V and J genes are TRBV4-1 and TRBJ2-7; possibly TRBD2 for D (6 bases). V dropped 4 bases and J dropped 0 bases, with 10 bases sitting between them. Germline V gene sequence: CDR1 MGHRA, CDR2 YSYEKL. The CDR3 covers 14 residues. The CDR3 nucleotides are TGCGCCAGCAGCCCGCGGGACGGCTCCTACGAGCAGTACGTC. Translating gives CASSPRDGSYEQYV.

The chain employs TRBV24-1 and TRBJ2-1; possible D gene TRBD1, 6 bases. The CDR3 length is 15 residues. The V end was cut by 1 base, the J end by 8 bases, with 14 bases between. In germline, CDR1 is KGHDR, CDR2 SFDVKD. The CDR3 DNA follows: TGTGCCACCAGTGATTTAGGGGGTCTTTTGGATGAGCAGTTCTTC. It codes for CATSDLGGLLDEQFF.

The chain carries TRBV25-1 and TRBJ1-2, with D uncertain. Germline V gene data show CDR1 as MGHDK and CDR2 as SYGVNS. Trimming took off 4 bases at V and 2 bases at J, with 8 bases between the two ends. This CDR3 contains 13 residues. This chain's CDR3 is CASSASGNYGYTF. The CDR3 DNA reads TGTGCCAGCAGTGCCAGCGGGAACTATGGCTACACCTTC.

The chain links TRBV5-1 to TRBJ1-3; perhaps TRBD1 as D (6 bases). Per the germline V gene, CDR1 is SGHRS and CDR2 is YFSETQ. This CDR3 spans 15 amino acids. Trimming left V 5 bases short and J 0 bases short, with 12 bases between. DNA of the CDR3: TGCGCCAGCAGTACCCAGGGGTCCTCTGGAAACACCATATATTTT. It codes for CASSTQGSSGNTIYF.

Only one count was recorded for this clone. J is TRBJ1-1 and V is TRBV4-1; tentatively, D is TRBD1 (6 bases). Germline CDR1 reads MGHRA; CDR2 reads YSYEKL. Trimming cost V 7 bases and J 5 bases, with 20 bases left between them. CDR3 length: 15 amino acids. The CDR3 here is CASTQVGALSTEAFF. The CDR3 DNA reads as TGCGCCAGCACCCAGGTGGGGGCTTTGTCGACTGAAGCTTTCTTT.

Only a few counts were recorded for this clone. The gene calls are TRBV5-4 and TRBJ1-1; D is ambiguous. Per germline, CDR1 SGHNT and CDR2 YYREEE (reference sequence). The length of the CDR3 is 15 residues. V lost 1 base to trimming and J lost 0 bases, with 10 bases between them. The CDR3 nucleotides read TGTGCCAGCAGCTTGTATACGGACTTGAACACTGAAGCTTTCTTT. Amino acid sequence: CASSLYTDLNTEAFF.

This clone was found once. The V and J genes are TRBV28 and TRBJ1-1; 8 bases agree with TRBD1. Germline loops: CDR1 MDHEN, CDR2 SYDVKM. This CDR3 has 21 residues. V lost 3 bases to trimming and J lost 4 bases; unmatched junction nucleotides: 25. The CDR3 nucleotides read TGTGCCAGCAGTTTCACCTTAACGCCCCGGCGGGGACAGGAGATTGGCACTGAAGCTTTCTTT. Encoded protein: CASSFTLTPRRGQEIGTEAFF.

J is TRBJ2-3 and V is TRBV10-3; 12 positions match TRBD2. J gave up 3 bases and V 3 bases, and 7 bases lay outside the gene matches. Germline V CDR1 and CDR2: ENHRY, SYGVKD. This CDR3 contains 17 residues. CDR3 bases: TGTGCCATCAGTGAAACTAGCGGGGGGACGGGGACAGATACGCAGTATTTT. This codes for CAISETSGGTGTDTQYF.

The rearrangement joins TRBV19 to TRBJ2-2; 10 bases match TRBD1. From germline, CDR1 is LNHDA and CDR2 SQIVND (reference sequence). V lost 3 bases to trimming and J lost 4 bases; unmatched junction nucleotides: 5. This CDR3 has 16 amino acids. CDR3 region: CASSIGQGVFTGELFF. The CDR3 DNA sequence: TGTGCCAGTAGTATCGGACAGGGGGTTTTCACCGGGGAGCTGTTTTTT. Using reference TRBV19 and TRBJ2-2 for the parts outside the CDR3, the full variable domain is DGGITQSPKYLFRKEGQNVTLSCEQNLNHDAMYWYRQDPGQGLRLIYYSQIVNDFQKGDIAEGYSVSREKKESFPLTVTSAQKNPTAFYLCASSIGQGVFTGELFFGEGSRLTVL.

This clone appeared a single time. V is TRBV30 and J is TRBJ1-1; no firm D call. The CDR3 length is 18 residues. The V and J ends lost 1 base and 0 bases respectively, with 21 bases between them. The germline CDR1 and CDR2 sequences are GTSNPN and SVGIG (reference sequence). The CDR3 is CAWSGSGETSLMNTEAFF. Written as DNA, the CDR3 is TGTGCCTGGAGTGGGTCAGGCGAAACATCTTTAATGAACACTGAAGCTTTCTTT.